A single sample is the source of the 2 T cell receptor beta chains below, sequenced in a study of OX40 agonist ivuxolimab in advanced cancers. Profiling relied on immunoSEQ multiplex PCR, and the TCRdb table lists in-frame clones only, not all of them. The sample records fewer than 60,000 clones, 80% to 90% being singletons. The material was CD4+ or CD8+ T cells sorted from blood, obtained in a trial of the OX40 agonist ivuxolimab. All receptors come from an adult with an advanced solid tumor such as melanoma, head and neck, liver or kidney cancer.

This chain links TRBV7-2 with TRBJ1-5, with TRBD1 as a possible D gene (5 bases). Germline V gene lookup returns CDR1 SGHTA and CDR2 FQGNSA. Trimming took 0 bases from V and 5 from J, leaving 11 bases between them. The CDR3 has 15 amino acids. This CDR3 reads CASSLALGGYQPQHF. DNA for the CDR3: TGTGCCAGCAGCTTAGCATTGGGGGGTTATCAGCCCCAGCATTTT.

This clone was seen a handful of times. The DNA of the CDR3 is TGTGCCAGCAGCCCGGCCCGACAGGGAGTTTCACCCCTCCACTTT. This gives the protein CASSPARQGVSPLHF. The chain employs TRBV7-8 and TRBJ1-6, with 7 bases that match TRBD1. CDR1 and CDR2 from the germline V gene are SGHVS and FQNEAQ. V dropped 5 bases and J dropped 9; count of bases not matched to a gene: 10. The CDR3 length is 15 residues.